This T cell receptor (beta chain) appears in the sequencing data of a study of tumor-infiltrating lymphocytes in primary liver carcinoma. Germline V gene sequence: CDR1 SEHNR, CDR2 FQNEAQ (reference sequence). This CDR3 has 15 amino acids. With around 520 ng total RNA as template and a constant-region primer, TCR beta cDNA was made. Three nested multiplex PCR rounds, a slightly modified ARM-PCR method, built the TCR beta libraries. The study ran its first two PCR rounds for 9 to 10 cycles each, using TRBV1-TRBV30 forward primers and a C-beta reverse primer. TCRdb redid the calling of the multiplex PCR reads with MiXCR, one entry per CDR3 protein. The sample includes more than 60,000 distinct CDR3 sequences, approximately 74% seen only once; the top ten take about 27%. Of note for this clonotype: At one end the junction does not follow the germline gene, possibly because of a read error.

Co-extraction of both nucleic acids (RNA and DNA) used roughly 19-33 mg of unsorted bulk tissue. Donors underwent surgery for histopathologically diagnosed primary liver carcinoma. Sampling of every tumor involved five separate regions. These included the tumor centre. What was sequenced was liver tumor tissue from sampling region 4. Noted subset: tumor region T4, right-lateral pole. The sequence came from a middle-aged man with primary liver carcinoma and hepatitis B virus infection. This chain joins TRBV7-9 and TRBJ1-4; 7 nucleotides align to TRBD1. CDR3 amino acids: CASRLAGTEEEKLFF. For the CDR3, the DNA is TGTGCCAGCAGGTTAGCGGGGACAGAGGAAGAAAAACTGTTCTTT. The entire variable domain, with the rest obtained from reference TRBV7-9 and TRBJ1-4, is as follows: DTGVSQNPRHKITKRGQNVTFRCDPISEHNRLYWYRQTLGQGPEFLTYFQNEAQLEKSRLLSDRFSAERPKGSFSTLEIQRTEQGDSAMYLCASRLAGTEEEKLFFGSGTQLSVL.